Reported below is one TCR beta chain. Other nucleotide sequences from this sample produce the same CDR3. Germline values: CDR1 KGHSH, CDR2 LQKENI. The CDR3 length is 16 residues. After removal of 3 bases from V and 0 bases from J, the junction contained 2 bases not matched to a gene. The data belong to a study of blood T cell repertoires in COVID-19. Sequencing was performed with immunoSEQ multiplex PCR; in TCRdb, only in-frame clones are kept and a portion is missing. The sample includes approximately 400,000 clones, 70% to 90% of them seen just once. Material for sequencing was PBMCs or T cells enriched from blood (not recorded which). This sequence joins TRBV18 and TRBJ1-1; 12 bases fit TRBD1. The source of this sequence is a man in his thirties or forties who had recovered from COVID-19. This CDR3 reads CASSPGQGALNTEAFF. The CDR3 nucleotides read TGTGCCAGCTCACCGGGACAGGGGGCGCTGAACACTGAAGCTTTCTTT.